The TCR beta chain under discussion was sequenced for a study of blood T cell repertoires in COVID-19. After removal of 4 bases from V and 2 bases from J, the junction contained 6 bases not matched to a gene. This CDR3 contains 15 residues. The germline V gene encodes CDR1 MNHEY and CDR2 SMNVEV (reference sequence). Libraries were prepared by immunoSEQ multiplex PCR; TCRdb keeps only in-frame clonotypes and omits some of them. The repertoire holds about 180,000 clones, with approximately 86% as singletons. J is TRBJ1-2 and V is TRBV27; 8 nucleotides align to TRBD1. The receptor was isolated from a woman in her forties or fifties with acute or convalescent COVID-19. Input material: peripheral blood. The CDR3 sequence: CASSSGTGPNYGYTF. The CDR3 bases are TGTGCCAGCAGTTCCGGGACAGGCCCAAACTATGGCTACACCTTC.